What follows are 3 T cell receptor beta chains derived from one specimen sequenced in a study of CD8+CD57+ T cells in acquired aplastic anemia. For CDR3 and TCR beta VDJ profiling, genomic DNA was the template used. TCRdb used MiXCR to reprocess the reads, holding one entry per CDR3 protein. The table includes hundreds of thousands of distinct CDR3 sequences, roughly 68% detected once. The source material was sorted CD4+, CD8+, or CD8+CD57+ T cells (not recorded which) from PBMCs. The receptors come from a human donor in good health, serving as a control.

This clonotype has more than one count but fewer than ten. The genes are TRBV5-1 and TRBJ2-6; the D is unclear. The germline CDR1 and CDR2 sequences are SGHRS and YFSETQ. Trimming stripped 5 bases from V and 9 bases from J, with 12 bases between. This CDR3 is 13 amino acids long. As DNA, the CDR3 is TGCGCCAGCAGTAGTACGACGGACAACGTCCTGACTTTC. It yields the protein CASSSTTDNVLTF.

The chain carries TRBV7-8 and TRBJ1-4; the D is unclear. The V gene lost 5 bases and the J gene lost 13 bases, with 23 bases spanning the gap. The CDR3 consists of 15 residues. Germline V gives CDR1 SGHVS, CDR2 FQNEAQ. CDR3 bases: TGTGCCAGCAGCGCGTCGGGGAGCACACACGACGGACTGTTTTTT. Amino acid sequence: CASSASGSTHDGLFF.

A remark on this clonotype: A much larger clone differs from this one at a single base, so this may be a read error. The chain is built from TRBV4-2 and TRBJ2-7, with no clear D. Germline values: CDR1 LGHNA, CDR2 YNFKEQ. CDR3 length: 15 amino acids. CDR3 in amino acids: CASSQAHGSPYERYF. The CDR3 region has the DNA TGTGCCAGCAGCCAAGCTCACGGGTCCCCCTACGAGCGGTACTTC.